Listed here are 19 T cell receptor beta chains from one sample, sequenced in a study of blood T cells in healthy people across ages. A sample-barcoded 5' primer and a J-beta primer mix were used in a second PCR of roughly 7 to 11 cycles. In TCRdb, the 5' RACE reads were re-called with MiXCR into one record per CDR3 protein. The data contain more than 550,000 distinct CDR3 sequences, roughly 20% of them singletons. The sample taken for sequencing was blood. These receptor sequences come from a man between 65 and 79 years old in good health.

This clonotype occurred a few times. The V gene is TRBV29-1, the J gene TRBJ2-3; no firm D call. Trimming cost V 2 bases and J 2 bases, with 11 bases left between them. CDR3 length: 14 residues. Germline CDR1 SQVTM, CDR2 ANQGSEA. The CDR3 loop is CSVESFQSTDTQYF. CDR3 in DNA: TGCAGCGTTGAATCCTTCCAGTCCACAGATACGCAGTATTTT.

This clonotype was seen ten or more times. One end of the junction does not line up with germline, which may come from a read error. The chain has TRBV5-1 and TRBJ2-2; the match to TRBD1 covers 7 bases. CDR1 is SGHRS, CDR2 YFSETQ, per germline. This CDR3 region has 15 residues. The CDR3: CASSSGTVNTGELFF. In DNA, the CDR3 is TGTGCCAGCAGCTCCGGGACAGTGAACACCGGGGAGCTGTTTTTT.

The chain recombines TRBV14 with TRBJ2-5; D remains unclear. The CDR3 has 15 residues. Trimming removed 0 bases at V and 7 bases at J, with 15 bases between. Germline lookup yields CDR1 SGHDN and CDR2 FVKESK. CDR3 in DNA: TGTGCCAGCAGCCAAGATGTAGGCGGTGTCGGGACCCAGTACTTC. The encoded protein is CASSQDVGGVGTQYF.

Remarks on this clonotype: A read error may account for a junction end that differs from germline. This chain connects TRBV9 to TRBJ2-5, with D hard to call. The CDR3 is 16 residues long. The germline gives CDR1 SGDLS, CDR2 YYNGEE. The CDR3 protein is CASSVFSTTSQETQCF. The DNA for the CDR3 is TGTGCCAGCAGCGTATTTAGCACTACTTCCCAAGAGACCCAGTGCTTC. Filled out from reference TRBV9 and TRBJ2-5, the complete variable domain reads DSGVTQTPKHLITATGQRVTLRCSPRSGDLSVYWYQQSLDQGLQFLIQYYNGEERAKGNILERFSAQQFPDLHSELNLSSLELGDSALYFCASSVFSTTSQETQCFGPGTRLLVL.

For the CDR3, the DNA is TGTGCCAGCAGCTTAATGTCTCAAACTAATGAAAAACTGTTTTTT. This encodes CASSLMSQTNEKLFF. This chain joins TRBV7-9 and TRBJ1-4; D gene uncertain. The V and J ends lost 2 bases and 1 base respectively, with 8 bases between them. The CDR3 sequence is 15 residues long. Germline V lookup: CDR1 SEHNR, CDR2 FQNEAQ (reference sequence).

There are a few counts of this clonotype. The genes are TRBV5-1 and TRBJ1-1, with D perhaps TRBD1 (5 bases). The CDR3 has 14 amino acids. V was cut by 4 bases and J by 3 bases, with 13 bases left in between. CDR1 SGHRS and CDR2 YFSETQ come from the germline V gene. In nucleotides, the CDR3 is TGCGCCAGCAGCCCCGGGCGGGGGTACACTGAAGCTTTCTTT. As protein: CASSPGRGYTEAFF.

The chain joins TRBV2 to TRBJ1-1; D perhaps matches TRBD1 (6 bases). The CDR3 contains 14 residues. Germline CDR1 and CDR2: SNHLY and FYNNEI. With 8 bases removed from V and 1 base from J, the gap between germline ends came to 14 bases. CDR3 sequence reads: CASVKGGQNTEAFF. CDR3 nucleotides: TGTGCCAGCGTAAAGGGGGGCCAGAACACTGAAGCTTTCTTT. The whole variable domain, filled in from reference TRBV2 and TRBJ1-1, reads EPEVTQTPSHQVTQMGQEVILRCVPISNHLYFYWYRQILGQKVEFLVSFYNNEISEKSEIFDDQFSVERPDGSNFTLKIRSTKLEDSAMYFCASVKGGQNTEAFFGQGTRLTVV.

This rearrangement joins TRBV5-1 to TRBJ2-5, with D maybe TRBD1 (5 bases). V lost 0 bases, J lost 3 bases, and 15 bases lay in between. Germline CDR1 and CDR2: SGHRS and YFSETQ. The CDR3 has 16 residues. The CDR3 protein is CASSLASGRGKETQYF. The CDR3 DNA is TGCGCCAGCAGCTTGGCCTCTGGAAGGGGAAAAGAGACCCAGTACTTC.

There are many counts of this clonotype. The J gene is TRBJ1-4, the V gene TRBV19, with D maybe TRBD1 (5 bases). This CDR3 comprises 16 residues. Germline assignment: CDR1 LNHDA and CDR2 SQIVND (reference sequence). The V gene lost 5 bases and the J gene lost 1 base, with 14 bases spanning the gap. The CDR3 protein is CASSPGTSRTNEKLFF. The DNA of the CDR3 is TGTGCCAGTAGTCCAGGGACGTCTCGAACTAATGAAAAACTGTTTTTT.

V is TRBV4-2 and J is TRBJ2-5, with a tentative D call TRBD1 (5 bases). The J call is in doubt because the DNA end fits TRBJ2-1 better. Germline loops: CDR1 LGHNA, CDR2 YNFKEQ. CDR3 size: 13 residues. This chain's CDR3 is CASSQASVGVQFF. The CDR3 DNA sequence: TGTGCCAGCAGCCAAGCCTCGGTAGGGGTACAGTTCTTC.

This clonotype was detected only a few times. The chain has TRBV4-1 and TRBJ2-5; D possibly corresponds to TRBD2 (5 bases). TRBJ2-1 matches the DNA end more closely, so the J call is doubtful. Germline values: CDR1 MGHRA, CDR2 YSYEKL. This CDR3 has 18 residues. The CDR3 bases are TGCGCCAGCAGCCAAGGTTCCCCCCTATCCCCGGGGTACAATGAGCAGTTCTTC. This codes for CASSQGSPLSPGYNEQFF.

The chain is built from TRBV7-9 and TRBJ1-2; possible D gene TRBD1, 6 bases. This CDR3 is 16 amino acids long. Germline V gene sequence: CDR1 SEHNR, CDR2 FQNEAQ (reference sequence). The ends were cut back, 7 bases at V and 4 bases at J, with 22 bases in the middle. CDR3 DNA sequence: TGTGCCAGCACCCTAACCGGGACACCCGGGATCTATGGCTACACCTTC. It specifies CASTLTGTPGIYGYTF. The full variable domain, its missing parts supplied by reference TRBV7-9 and TRBJ1-2, is DTGVSQNPRHKITKRGQNVTFRCDPISEHNRLYWYRQTLGQGPEFLTYFQNEAQLEKSRLLSDRFSAERPKGSFSTLEIQRTEQGDSAMYLCASTLTGTPGIYGYTFGSGTRLTVV.

This chain connects TRBV12-3 or TRBV12-4 to TRBJ2-2; D gene ambiguous. The length of the CDR3 is 12 residues. V was pared by 6 bases and J by 6 bases, with 8 bases between. This CDR3 reads CASRGWAGELFF. The CDR3 nucleotides are TGTGCCAGCAGGGGGTGGGCCGGGGAGCTGTTTTTT.

CDR3 region: CASSGAGSYGYTF. The CDR3 DNA follows: TGTGCCAGCAGCGGTGCAGGGAGCTATGGCTACACCTTC. This chain uses TRBV7-2 with TRBJ1-2; D might be TRBD1 (5 bases). The CDR3 totals 13 residues. Germline CDR1 is SGHTA and CDR2 is FQGNSA. The V end lost 5 bases, the J end lost 4 bases, and 11 bases lay between the germline ends.

For this clonotype: The junction and the germline gene differ at one end; a read error may be behind it. The J gene is TRBJ2-1, the V gene TRBV25-1, with D possibly TRBD1 on 6 matching bases. The J call is in doubt because the DNA end fits TRBJ2-5 better. Looked up from germline, CDR1 is MGHDK and CDR2 is SYGVNS. CDR3 length: 18 amino acids. The CDR3: CASSKGGHRAVVEEAQYF. CDR3 nucleotides: TGTGCCAGCAGCAAAGGGGGACACCGGGCTGTAGTGGAAGAGGCCCAGTACTTC.

This clonotype was counted ten times or more. The chain joins TRBV29-1 to TRBJ2-1; D is possibly TRBD1 or TRBD2 (6 bases each). V was cut by 6 bases and J by 5 bases, with 17 bases left in between. This CDR3 is 14 amino acids long. Germline V gives CDR1 SQVTM, CDR2 ANQGSEA. The CDR3 region is CSVGLWGADNEQFF. The CDR3 DNA sequence: TGCAGCGTAGGTCTCTGGGGGGCCGACAATGAGCAGTTCTTC.

This sequence joins TRBV4-3 and TRBJ2-2; possible D gene TRBD1, 6 bases. V was trimmed by 2 bases and J by 5 bases, leaving 21 bases between them. From germline, CDR1 is LGHNA and CDR2 YSLEER. The CDR3 is made up of 18 amino acids. CDR3 sequence reads: CASSQLLQGGYGTGELFF. The CDR3 region has the DNA TGCGCCAGCAGCCAACTATTACAGGGCGGATATGGGACCGGGGAGCTGTTTTTT.

The chain has TRBV29-1 and TRBJ2-4; D remains unclear. The germline V gene encodes CDR1 SQVTM and CDR2 ANQGSEA. V was pared by 4 bases and J by 4 bases, with 8 bases between. The CDR3 consists of 12 residues. CDR3 sequence: CSVALDKNIQYF. As DNA, the CDR3 is TGCAGCGTTGCCCTCGATAAAAACATTCAGTACTTC.

The V call is TRBV20-1, the J call TRBJ1-5, with no clear D. The germline gives CDR1 DFQATT, CDR2 SNEGSKA (reference sequence). The V and J ends lost 4 bases and 0 bases respectively, with 4 bases between them. This CDR3 is built from 12 residues. This chain's CDR3 is CSAKYSNQPQHF. The CDR3 nucleotides read TGCAGTGCTAAATATAGCAATCAGCCCCAGCATTTT.